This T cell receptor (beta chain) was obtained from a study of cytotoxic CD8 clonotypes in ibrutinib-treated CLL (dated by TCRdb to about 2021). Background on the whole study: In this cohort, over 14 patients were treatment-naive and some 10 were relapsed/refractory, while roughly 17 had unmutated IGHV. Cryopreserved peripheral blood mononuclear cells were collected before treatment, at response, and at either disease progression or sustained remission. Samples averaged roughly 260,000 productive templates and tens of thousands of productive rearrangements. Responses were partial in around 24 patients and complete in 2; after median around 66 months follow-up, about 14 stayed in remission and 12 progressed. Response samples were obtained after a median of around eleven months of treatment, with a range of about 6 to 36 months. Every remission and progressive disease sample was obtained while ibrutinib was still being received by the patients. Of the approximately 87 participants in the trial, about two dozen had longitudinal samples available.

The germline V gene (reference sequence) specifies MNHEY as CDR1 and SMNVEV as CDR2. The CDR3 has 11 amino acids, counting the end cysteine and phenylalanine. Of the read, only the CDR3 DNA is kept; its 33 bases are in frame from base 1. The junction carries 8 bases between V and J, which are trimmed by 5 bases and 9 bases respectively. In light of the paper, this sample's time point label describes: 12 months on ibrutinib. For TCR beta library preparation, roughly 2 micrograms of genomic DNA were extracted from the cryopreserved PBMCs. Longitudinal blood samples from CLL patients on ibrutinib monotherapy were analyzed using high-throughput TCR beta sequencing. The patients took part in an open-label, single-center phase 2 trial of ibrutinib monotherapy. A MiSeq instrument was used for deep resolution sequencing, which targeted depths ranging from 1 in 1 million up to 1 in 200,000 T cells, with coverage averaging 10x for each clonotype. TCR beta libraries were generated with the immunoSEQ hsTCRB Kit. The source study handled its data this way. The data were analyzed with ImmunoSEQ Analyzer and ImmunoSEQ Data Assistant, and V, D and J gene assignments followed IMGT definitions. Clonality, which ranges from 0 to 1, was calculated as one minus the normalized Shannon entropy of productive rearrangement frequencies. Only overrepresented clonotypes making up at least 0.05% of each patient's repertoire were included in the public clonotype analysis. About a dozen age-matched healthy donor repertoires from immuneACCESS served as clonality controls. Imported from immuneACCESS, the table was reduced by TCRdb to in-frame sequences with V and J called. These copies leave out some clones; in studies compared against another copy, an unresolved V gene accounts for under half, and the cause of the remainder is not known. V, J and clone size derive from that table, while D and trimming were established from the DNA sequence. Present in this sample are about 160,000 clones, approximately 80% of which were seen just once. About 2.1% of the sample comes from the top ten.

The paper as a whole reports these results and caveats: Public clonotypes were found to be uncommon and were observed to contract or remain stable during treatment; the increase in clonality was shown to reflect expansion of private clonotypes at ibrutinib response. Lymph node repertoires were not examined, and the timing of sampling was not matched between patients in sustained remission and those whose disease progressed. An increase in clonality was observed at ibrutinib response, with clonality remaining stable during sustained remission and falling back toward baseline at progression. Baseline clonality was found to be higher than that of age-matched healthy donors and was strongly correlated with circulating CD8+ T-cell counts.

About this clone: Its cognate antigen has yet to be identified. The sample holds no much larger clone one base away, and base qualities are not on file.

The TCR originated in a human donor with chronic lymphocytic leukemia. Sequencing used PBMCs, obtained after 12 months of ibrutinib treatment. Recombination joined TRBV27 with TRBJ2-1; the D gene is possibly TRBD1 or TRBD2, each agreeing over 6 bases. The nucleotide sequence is TGTGCCAGCAGTCGGGGGCCTGAGCAGTTCTTC. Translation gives CASSRGPEQFF.